This TCR beta chain emerged from a study of Graves' ophthalmopathy and Graves' hyperthyroidism. Overall study results and limits: Ophthalmopathy was separated from stable hyperthyroidism by a 13-signature model with 87.88% sensitivity and approximately 81% specificity.

Pregnancy or lactation, uncontrolled infections and other autoimmune diseases were grounds for excluding patients. Amplification of the TCR beta CDR3 regions used RNA transcripts (as template). First-round RT-PCR relied on HTBI primers, and a second-round multiplex PCR came next. TCRdb re-analysed the multiplex PCR reads in MiXCR, keeping a single row per CDR3 protein. The sample carries about 390,000 distinct CDR3 sequences, about 16% recorded once. Concerning this clonotype: Its antigen is unidentified.

CDR1 MGHRA and CDR2 YSYEKL come from the germline V gene. The CDR3 is made up of 14 amino acids. V lost 8 bases to trimming and J lost 10 bases; unmatched junction nucleotides: 8. The sequenced sample was peripheral blood. This rearrangement joins TRBV4-1 to TRBJ1-6; the match to TRBD1 covers 10 bases. This receptor was taken from a woman aged 18-29 years with stable Graves' hyperthyroidism. CDR3 residues: CASAPGQGSSPLHF. The CDR3 DNA reads TGCGCCAGCGCCCCGGGACAGGGGTCCTCACCCCTCCACTTT.